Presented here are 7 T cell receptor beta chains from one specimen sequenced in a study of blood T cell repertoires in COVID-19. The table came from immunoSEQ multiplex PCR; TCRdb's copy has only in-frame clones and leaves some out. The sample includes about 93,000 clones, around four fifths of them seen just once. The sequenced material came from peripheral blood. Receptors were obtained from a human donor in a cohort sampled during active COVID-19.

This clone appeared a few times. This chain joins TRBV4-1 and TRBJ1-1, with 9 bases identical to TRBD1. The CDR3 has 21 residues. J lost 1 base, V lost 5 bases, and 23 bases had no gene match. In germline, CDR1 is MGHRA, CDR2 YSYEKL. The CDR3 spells CASSSRSLGTGTVVGNTEAFF. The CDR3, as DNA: TGCGCCAGCAGCTCGAGGTCACTCGGGACAGGGACTGTTGTGGGGAACACTGAAGCTTTCTTT.

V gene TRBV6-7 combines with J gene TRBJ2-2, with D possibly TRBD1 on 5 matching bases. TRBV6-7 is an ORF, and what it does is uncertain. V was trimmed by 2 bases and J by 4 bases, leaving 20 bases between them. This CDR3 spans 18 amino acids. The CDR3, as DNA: TGTGCCAGCAGTTACCCATCGAACCCCCTGGACATCACCGGGGAGCTGTTTTTT. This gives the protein CASSYPSNPLDITGELFF.

CDR3 sequence (DNA): TGTGCCAGCAGCCAACGGACAGGGAGGAATTCACCCCTCCACTTT. It yields the protein CASSQRTGRNSPLHF. V gene TRBV6-5 combines with J gene TRBJ1-6; 8 nucleotides line up with TRBD1. Germline lookup yields CDR1 MNHEY and CDR2 SVGAGI. The CDR3 is 15 residues long. The V and J ends lost 6 bases and 7 bases, in that order; junction bases with no gene match: 8.

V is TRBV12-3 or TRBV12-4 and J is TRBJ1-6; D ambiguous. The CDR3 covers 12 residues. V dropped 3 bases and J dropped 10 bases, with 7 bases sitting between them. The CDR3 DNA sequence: TGTGCCAGCAGTTTTGCGGGGTCACCCCTCCACTTT. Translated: CASSFAGSPLHF.

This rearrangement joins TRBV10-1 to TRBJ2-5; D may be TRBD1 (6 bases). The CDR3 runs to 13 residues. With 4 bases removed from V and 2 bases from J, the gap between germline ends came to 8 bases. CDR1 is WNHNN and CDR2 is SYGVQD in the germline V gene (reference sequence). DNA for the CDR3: TGCGCCAGCAGTGGGACAGTTCAAGAGACCCAGTACTTC. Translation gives CASSGTVQETQYF.

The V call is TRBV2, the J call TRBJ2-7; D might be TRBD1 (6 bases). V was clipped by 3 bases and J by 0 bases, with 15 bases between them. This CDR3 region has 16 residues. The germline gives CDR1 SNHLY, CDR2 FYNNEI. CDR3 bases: TGTGCCAGCAGTGAGGGTCGCGGACAGCCCTCCTACGAGCAGTACTTC. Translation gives CASSEGRGQPSYEQYF.

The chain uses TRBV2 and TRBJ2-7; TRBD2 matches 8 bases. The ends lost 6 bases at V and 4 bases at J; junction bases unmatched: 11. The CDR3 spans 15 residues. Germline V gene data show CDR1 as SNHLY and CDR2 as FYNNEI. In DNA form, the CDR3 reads TGTGCCAGCAGGGAGGGCATAGCGGGGCCTTACGAGCAGTACTTC. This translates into CASREGIAGPYEQYF.